The 15 T cell receptor beta chains below all came from one sample that was sequenced in a study of PD-1 blockade in classical Hodgkin lymphoma. TCRdb keeps only in-frame clones here, not all; method: immunoSEQ multiplex PCR. Of approximately 1,600 clones in the sample, less than 65% were seen once. Every patient experienced relapse after autologous stem cell transplantation, and brentuximab vedotin exposure varied. Through magnetic negative selection, CD8+ T cells were separated from PBMCs that had been thawed. The material sequenced was CD8+ T cells from blood, taken at baseline. The receptors originated from a human donor with classical Hodgkin lymphoma.

This chain uses TRBV28 with TRBJ1-5, with D uncertain. V was trimmed by 5 bases and J by 0 bases, leaving 14 bases between them. Germline V gene lookup returns CDR1 MDHEN and CDR2 SYDVKM. The CDR3 extends over 16 amino acids. CDR3 in DNA: TGTGCCAGCAGTAGAATCGGAGCAGTTAGCAATCAGCCCCAGCATTTT. This translates into CASSRIGAVSNQPQHF.

This chain joins TRBV6-1 and TRBJ2-7; 9 bases map to TRBD1. The V and J ends lost 2 bases and 5 bases, in that order; junction bases with no gene match: 7. The CDR3 contains 15 residues. The germline V gene encodes CDR1 MNHNS and CDR2 SASEGT. The CDR3 loop is CASSEPWTGVHEQYV. CDR3 DNA: TGTGCCAGCAGTGAACCTTGGACAGGGGTGCACGAGCAGTACGTC.

This clone is classed as medium-sized. CDR3 DNA sequence: TGCGCCAGCAGCCCTACGACAGGGTCATACGAGCAGTACTTC. Its protein product is CASSPTTGSYEQYF. The chain links TRBV4-1 to TRBJ2-7; 7 nucleotides align to TRBD1. The J segment lost 4 bases and the V segment lost 4 bases, leaving 7 bases of the junction unmatched. Germline-derived CDR1 and CDR2 are MGHRA and YSYEKL. The CDR3 totals 14 residues.

This clone is deemed large (0.1 to 1%). V usage is TRBV6-6 and J usage is TRBJ2-2; D may be TRBD2 (5 bases). Trimming removed 5 bases from V and 4 bases from J, with 11 bases in between. The CDR3 has 14 amino acids. The V gene's germline CDR1 is MNHNY and CDR2 SVGAGI (reference sequence). The chain's CDR3 is CASSASPSTGELFF. The CDR3 nucleotides are TGTGCCAGCAGTGCTAGCCCCTCCACCGGGGAGCTGTTTTTT.

This clone was recorded a few times. The chain couples TRBV10-2 to TRBJ2-7; D unresolved. Germline values: CDR1 WSHSY, CDR2 SAAADI. This CDR3 has 13 amino acids. Trimming stripped 6 bases from V and 6 bases from J, with 15 bases between. Written as DNA, the CDR3 is TGCGCCAGCAGCCACGATAGAAGGAGCGAGCAGTACTTC. Translated: CASSHDRRSEQYF.

This sequence joins TRBV5-5 and TRBJ1-5; D is unclear. Germline V CDR1 and CDR2: SGHKS, YYEKEE (reference sequence). Trimming removed 4 bases at V and 0 bases at J, with 11 bases between. This CDR3 comprises 15 residues. The CDR3 sequence is CASSPRTDSNQPQHF. The CDR3, as DNA: TGTGCCAGCAGCCCCCGGACGGATAGCAATCAGCCCCAGCATTTT.

V is TRBV27 and J is TRBJ2-1, with D tentatively TRBD2 (5 bases). The CDR3 totals 15 residues. The ends were cut back, 5 bases at V and 0 bases at J, with 11 bases in the middle. CDR1 MNHEY and CDR2 SMNVEV come from the germline V gene (reference sequence). The CDR3: CASSLVAGSYNEQFF. The CDR3 bases are TGTGCCAGCAGTCTAGTCGCGGGCTCCTACAATGAGCAGTTCTTC.

The chain joins TRBV9 to TRBJ1-1, with 10 bases lining up with TRBD1. The length of the CDR3 is 15 residues. CDR1 is SGDLS, CDR2 YYNGEE, per germline. Trimming removed 4 bases from V and 5 bases from J; junction bases left unmatched: 8. The CDR3 coding sequence is TGTGCCAGCAGCCCGTACGCGGGACAGGGGACTGAAGCTTTCTTT. It codes for CASSPYAGQGTEAFF.

This chain uses TRBV2 with TRBJ2-5, with a possible D match to TRBD1 (6 bases). The ends were cut back, 0 bases at V and 3 bases at J, with 20 bases in the middle. Germline values: CDR1 SNHLY, CDR2 FYNNEI. CDR3 length: 18 residues. The CDR3 loop is CASSEALGQSNLKETQYF. The CDR3 coding sequence is TGTGCCAGCAGTGAAGCGCTGGGACAAAGTAACCTGAAAGAGACCCAGTACTTC.

The V gene is TRBV2, the J gene TRBJ1-2; D gene uncertain. Germline assignment: CDR1 SNHLY and CDR2 FYNNEI. V gave up 1 base and J gave up 6 bases, with 3 bases separating them. CDR3 length: 11 residues. The CDR3 DNA follows: TGTGCCAGCAGTGAAGACAATGGCTACACCTTC. Amino acids: CASSEDNGYTF.

The chain couples TRBV4-1 to TRBJ2-1, with 7 bases matching TRBD2. The CDR3 covers 14 residues. V lost 0 bases to trimming and J lost 10 bases; unmatched junction nucleotides: 6. Germline CDR1 and CDR2: MGHRA and YSYEKL. Here the CDR3 reads CASSQDGGRDEQFF. The DNA of the CDR3 is TGCGCCAGCAGCCAAGATGGAGGGAGGGACGAGCAGTTCTTC.

This rearrangement joins TRBV5-4 to TRBJ2-2; TRBD2 might be the D (5 bases). V was shortened by 0 bases and J by 6 bases, with 6 bases between the two germline ends. The CDR3 has 13 residues. Germline assignment: CDR1 SGHNT and CDR2 YYREEE (reference sequence). The CDR3 DNA reads TGTGCCAGCAGCTTGGGAGGGTCCGGGGAGCTGTTTTTT. Translation gives CASSLGGSGELFF.

The V and J genes are TRBV5-4 and TRBJ2-7; D remains ambiguous. This CDR3 has 12 residues. Looked up from germline, CDR1 is SGHNT and CDR2 is YYREEE (reference sequence). V lost 3 bases, J lost 0 bases, and 4 bases lay in between. DNA for the CDR3: TGTGCCAGCAGCTCGGCCTCCTACGAGCAGTACTTC. Translating gives CASSSASYEQYF.

The chain has TRBV7-9 and TRBJ1-1, with 7 bases matching TRBD1. J was trimmed by 8 bases and V by 5 bases; bases with no gene match: 5. CDR3 length: 12 amino acids. CDR1 is SEHNR and CDR2 is FQNEAQ in the germline V gene (reference sequence). The CDR3 DNA is TGTGCCAGCAGCCGTGGGACAGAAGAAGCTTTCTTT. This encodes CASSRGTEEAFF.

This clone is judged hyperexpanded. The chain couples TRBV28 to TRBJ1-2; D not certain. Germline CDR1 reads MDHEN; CDR2 reads SYDVKM. The CDR3 is 16 amino acids. With 6 bases removed from V and 4 bases from J, the gap between germline ends came to 21 bases. Here the CDR3 DNA reads TGTGCCAGCAGCTCCCAGAGGGCAGACATCACCTATGGCTACACCTTC. Translating it yields CASSSQRADITYGYTF.